Below, 17 T cell receptor beta chains from the same sample are listed, as sequenced in a study of T-cell memory formation after mild COVID-19. TCRdb recomputed calls from the 5' RACE reads with MiXCR, one row per CDR3 protein. The sample lists roughly 400,000 distinct CDR3 sequences; about a sixth were seen once. The sample consisted of PBMCs or a T cell subset sorted from them (not recorded which). These receptor sequences come from a man aged 18-30 years who had mild COVID-19 (a few samples of this study predate the infection). Cell type and time point are not known.

This clonotype has a handful of counts. The chain employs TRBV20-1 and TRBJ2-2; no reliable D call. Germline values: CDR1 DFQATT, CDR2 SNEGSKA (reference sequence). The CDR3 loop spans 14 amino acids. Trimming cost V 0 bases and J 4 bases, with 9 bases left between them. CDR3 sequence (DNA): TGCAGTGCTAGAGACTCCCACAGCACCGGGGAGCTGTTTTTT. It specifies CSARDSHSTGELFF.

This clonotype is judged medium-sized. This chain joins TRBV7-9 and TRBJ2-1; D not certain. Trimming cost V 3 bases and J 12 bases, with 9 bases left between them. The germline CDR1 and CDR2 sequences are SEHNR and FQNEAQ (reference sequence). The CDR3 length is 11 residues. CDR3 coding DNA: TGTGCCAGCAGCTTCAATCGGAGGCAGTTCTTC. Translated: CASSFNRRQFF.

This clonotype turned up a few times. The rearrangement joins TRBV7-2 to TRBJ2-3, with TRBD2 as a possible D gene (5 bases). This CDR3 has 13 residues. Germline loops: CDR1 SGHTA, CDR2 FQGNSA. Trimming left V 6 bases short and J 4 bases short, with 11 bases between. CDR3 DNA: TGTGCCAGCAGGGAACTAGTTTCAGATACGCAGTATTTT. Residues: CASRELVSDTQYF.

Here the CDR3 DNA reads TGTGCCAGCAGTTTAGCGGGGGCGGAACAGCCCCAGCATTTT. Protein sequence: CASSLAGAEQPQHF. The chain joins TRBV12-3 or TRBV12-4 to TRBJ1-5; a weak D match, TRBD1 (6 bases). CDR3 size: 14 residues. The V gene lost 0 bases and the J gene lost 7 bases, with 10 bases spanning the gap.

This clonotype was seen only a few times. The chain carries TRBV2 and TRBJ2-5; the D call may be TRBD1 or TRBD2 (5 bases each). CDR1 and CDR2 (germline): SNHLY, FYNNEI. The CDR3 spans 15 residues. With 1 base removed from V and 5 bases from J, the gap between germline ends came to 14 bases. The CDR3, as DNA: TGTGCCAGCAGTGAAGTGGGACGGCCACCGGAGACCCAGTACTTC. Protein product: CASSEVGRPPETQYF.

V gene TRBV3-1 combines with J gene TRBJ2-7, with 10 bases lining up with TRBD2. V lost 4 bases and J lost 1; bases outside the gene matches: 7. Germline values: CDR1 LGHDT, CDR2 YNNKEL (reference sequence). This CDR3 is 16 amino acids long. The CDR3 region is CASSPPLAGVSYEQYF. The CDR3 region has the DNA TGTGCCAGCAGCCCCCCCCTAGCGGGGGTTTCCTACGAGCAGTACTTC.

This clonotype was found many times. The chain has TRBV12-3 or TRBV12-4 and TRBJ2-7; 11 bases map to TRBD1. Losses at the gene ends were 4 bases for V and 7 bases for J; bases not matched to a gene: 6. The CDR3 has 14 amino acids. CDR3 residues: CASSSGQGANEQYF. CDR3 bases: TGTGCCAGCAGTTCCGGACAGGGGGCTAATGAGCAGTACTTC.

This clonotype turned up a few times. This chain uses TRBV2 with TRBJ2-1; the D is unclear. Germline values: CDR1 SNHLY, CDR2 FYNNEI. The CDR3 runs 13 residues. V lost 0 bases and J 7 bases, leaving 7 bases between the germline ends. The CDR3 sequence: CASSEAFGNEQFF. The DNA for the CDR3 is TGTGCCAGCAGTGAAGCTTTTGGGAATGAGCAGTTCTTC.

The V gene is TRBV24-1, the J gene TRBJ2-3; D ambiguous. Germline CDR1 and CDR2: KGHDR and SFDVKD. The CDR3 contains 12 residues. Trimming took off 4 bases at V and 7 bases at J, with 8 bases between the two ends. Here the CDR3 reads CATSDRSHTQYF. As DNA, the CDR3 is TGTGCCACCAGTGACAGAAGCCATACGCAGTATTTT.

This clonotype was observed a handful of times. The rearrangement joins TRBV4-1 to TRBJ2-7; TRBD1 might be the D (6 bases). CDR3 length: 14 amino acids. The V and J ends lost 4 bases and 7 bases respectively, with 17 bases between them. The germline V gene encodes CDR1 MGHRA and CDR2 YSYEKL. The CDR3 DNA is TGCGCCAGCAGCCGTCTAGAGGGGGTTCGGGAGCAGTACTTC. Protein product: CASSRLEGVREQYF.

This clonotype was counted only a few times. The gene calls are TRBV7-2 and TRBJ1-2; D is possibly TRBD1 (6 bases). The CDR3 has 14 amino acids. Trimming removed 5 bases at V and 8 bases at J, with 18 bases between. Germline-derived CDR1 and CDR2 are SGHTA and FQGNSA. CDR3 sequence reads: CASSPLRGGGGYTF. In nucleotides, the CDR3 is TGTGCCAGCAGCCCTTTAAGGGGGGGCGGCGGCTACACCTTC.

This clonotype has only a few counts. The genes are TRBV6-5 and TRBJ2-3; maybe TRBD2 (5 bases). V was clipped by 2 bases and J by 6 bases, with 9 bases between them. Germline V gives CDR1 MNHEY, CDR2 SVGAGI. The CDR3 is 13 residues long. The CDR3 sequence: CASSYPGVDTQYF. The CDR3 nucleotides are TGTGCCAGCAGTTACCCCGGGGTCGATACGCAGTATTTT.

This sequence joins TRBV6-1 and TRBJ2-3; no reliable D call. Per germline, CDR1 MNHNS and CDR2 SASEGT. V was cut by 8 bases and J by 0 bases, with 9 bases left in between. CDR3 length equals 13 residues. In DNA form, the CDR3 reads TGTGCCAGCGACGGCGCCAGCACAGATACGCAGTATTTT. It codes for CASDGASTDTQYF.

CDR3 loop: CASSTGTGGREQYF. CDR3 DNA: TGTGCCAGCAGCACCGGGACAGGGGGCCGCGAGCAGTACTTC. The chain uses TRBV6-1 and TRBJ2-7; TRBD1 aligns across 12 bases. V lost 6 bases and J lost 6; bases outside the gene matches: 6. CDR1 is MNHNS and CDR2 is SASEGT in the germline V gene. The CDR3 covers 14 residues.

This chain uses TRBV20-1 with TRBJ1-5, with D possibly matching TRBD1 (5 bases). With 6 bases removed from V and 6 bases from J, the gap between germline ends came to 12 bases. Germline V gene lookup returns CDR1 DFQATT and CDR2 SNEGSKA (reference sequence). CDR3 length: 12 amino acids. The CDR3 sequence is CSASEGVQPQHF. CDR3 in DNA: TGCAGTGCGAGTGAAGGGGTTCAGCCCCAGCATTTT.

This clonotype was observed a few times. The chain recombines TRBV7-2 with TRBJ2-1; TRBD1 matches at 7 bases. The CDR3 sequence is 15 residues long. The V and J ends lost 3 bases and 9 bases, in that order; junction bases with no gene match: 11. CDR1 SGHTA and CDR2 FQGNSA come from the germline V gene. DNA for the CDR3: TGTGCCAGCAGCTTCAAGGGGGCAGGGGCCGGTGAGCAGTTCTTC. It translates to CASSFKGAGAGEQFF.

The chain uses TRBV30 and TRBJ2-7; D is ambiguous. The CDR3 consists of 11 residues. V lost 0 bases and J lost 4, with 4 bases in between. Germline V gene data show CDR1 as GTSNPN and CDR2 as SVGIG (reference sequence). CDR3 loop: CAWSVAYEQYF. CDR3 sequence (DNA): TGTGCCTGGAGTGTAGCTTACGAGCAGTACTTC.